This TCR beta chain was obtained from a study of T-cell reconstitution after alpha-beta-depleted transplantation in children. J gave up 9 bases and V 4 bases, and 18 bases lay outside the gene matches. The CDR3 length is 17 residues. The V gene's germline CDR1 is WNHNN and CDR2 SYGVQD (reference sequence). Whole-study results and caveats: At around two months after transplant, the alpha-beta T cells were reportedly derived from several hundred expanded clones that came from non-depleted graft cells. From newly produced T cells came most of the T-cell counts and diversity one year after transplant. TCRbeta diversity was high at day 60 in some patients (a result of surviving recipient T cells and thymic progenitors).

Unique molecular identifiers were incorporated into the prepared TCRbeta library. From the PCR reads, TCRdb called clonotypes with MiXCR, one entry per CDR3 protein. The sample shows about 470,000 distinct CDR3 sequences, around 46% of them seen only once. This clonotype was counted a few times. Its antigen is currently unknown. The sample here was PBMCs, taken before TCRalphabeta/CD19-depleted stem cell transplant. The clonotype originates from a girl aged 2 to 10 with aplastic anemia, due to receive a stem cell transplant. The V call is TRBV10-1, the J call TRBJ2-1; 7 bases align to TRBD2. The CDR3 spells CASSATRDGRSQGEQFF. The CDR3 DNA reads TGCGCCAGCAGTGCAACTAGGGACGGGAGGTCCCAAGGTGAGCAGTTCTTC.